This T cell receptor beta chain was recorded in a study of blood T cell repertoires in COVID-19. Study as a whole: From the United States, Italy and Spain came samples of acute and convalescent COVID-19. The cDNA or gDNA used as material had been derived from T cells, B-cell-depleted T cells, or PBMCs.

In its sample, this clone was seen once. This CDR3 is built from 14 residues. The V end was cut by 9 bases, the J end by 1 base, with 15 bases between. CDR1 is MDHEN, CDR2 SYDVKM, per germline. Original data processing: Amplifying reference gene primers gave estimates of nucleated cell counts. Only in-frame clones appear in the TCRdb table, and some are missing; sequencing was by immunoSEQ multiplex PCR. V and J calls and clone size are copied from that table; D and trimming were computed from the DNA. The sample includes some 370,000 clones, about 90% of them seen just once. This TCR derives from a man younger than 35 with active or convalescent COVID-19. This chain links TRBV28 with TRBJ1-1; D perhaps matches TRBD1 (5 bases). The sample taken for sequencing was peripheral blood. The CDR3 region has the DNA TGTGCCAGGTCAAAAGACAGAGAGAACACTGAAGCTTTCTTT. This codes for CARSKDRENTEAFF.